This TCR beta chain was found in a study of cytomegalovirus exposure and HLA in healthy donors (TCRdb year 2017). Study-level background: An earlier analysis of several hundred of the donors reported 276 Gb of sequence data and 95 million to 120 million unique TCR beta sequences obtained from 150 million to 200 million T cells. An early release that covered fewer than 750 HLA-typed donors contained approximately 300 gigabases of sequencing data and tens of millions of unique TCR sequences. Of the approximately 400 genotyped donors, over 70% fell in the genetic ancestry cluster associated with self-reported Caucasian donors. The study was designed to test whether signatures of past pathogen exposure could be identified by cataloging public T cell receptors. The T cell repertoires of several hundred subjects were profiled by immunosequencing and related to cytomegalovirus serostatus. Besides the first cohort of about 730 subjects, a separate validation cohort made up of 120 different subjects was used. To predict cytomegalovirus infection status, the study brought together high-throughput TCR immunosequencing, statistical association of individual TCRs with disease status, and machine learning. To study patterns of TCR occurrence, a later analysis re-analyzed previously published TCR beta repertoires from 666 donors and added high-resolution HLA genotyping. In the later analysis, no new phenotypic data were used to find candidate immune exposures; instead, reliance was placed on TCR beta sequences and their occurrence across donors. In an earlier analysis of about 590 of the donors, high-throughput TCR beta sequencing was used to judge whether each TCR beta V gene segment behaved as functional or pseudogenic. Alongside the repertoire data, information on donor age, sex, ethnicity and CMV serostatus was compiled. A later genetic analysis took genome-wide SNP genotypes for about three fifths of the 666 donors and used that subset as a discovery cohort. All discovery cohort repertoires had been generated on a single sequencing platform. Both class I and class II loci were covered by HLA typing, at four-digit resolution. Typing coverage differed by locus: A, B, C, DRB1 and DQB1 were typed in roughly 620-640 donors, DQA1 in about 500, DPA1 in approximately 610, and DPB1 in 472. A handful of DR-DQ haplotypes were handled as single units for association and clustering because linkage in the cohort was strong. Among over 350 genotyped donors of the cohort, an average of approximately 230,000 unique TCR beta nucleotide sequences were sequenced per donor, around 18% of them non-productive. On the study overall, not on this receptor specifically: The study gave a list of over 150 TCR beta chains associated with cytomegalovirus. At a false discovery rate of 0.05, a later analysis linked under 20,000 TCR beta sequences to specific HLA alleles. A later genetic analysis reported fewer N-insertions in productive TCRs among donors in an Asian-associated ancestry cluster than the approximately 700-donor mean. Correlated functional status among segregating V segments might be attributable to linkage disequilibrium, but an unknown experimental factor could not be ruled out. Some IMGT-functional V segments, including TRBV6-2 and TRBV6-3, could not be told apart with the 87-base-pair reads, so those segments were excluded. In a later analysis, HLA-associated TCR beta chains were found to be more clonally expanded and to have lower generation probabilities than equally common non-associated chains. In an earlier analysis of about 600 of the donors, most TCR beta V segments appeared in productive rearrangements about 90% or about 30% of the time, broadly matching IMGT annotations. Roughly uniform sequencing depth across donors was assumed in presence/absence analyses, although this assumption may not hold. Roughly 15 rarely observed V segments, including chromosome 9 orphons, were excluded from the earlier analysis of several hundred of the donors because counts were too low. Assigning TCR associations to individual alleles was difficult when HLA alleles, especially DR and DQ, strongly co-occurred. The sequencing pipeline was judged likely to have produced a cluster of highly shared sequence variants as a technical artifact. In a later analysis, the rate of TCR association differed among HLA loci, with DRB1 alleles having the most associated TCRs and HLA-C alleles having the fewest. Most TCR sequences were observed very rarely across donors, whereas some public TCRs were present in many individuals. Immune exposure information for the cohort was limited to CMV serostatus. Because HLA typing was unavailable for some donors at each locus, only the typed subset was used in association tests. Only TCR beta chains were sequenced in this cohort, and the absence of alpha or paired-chain data limited detectable features. It was suggested by the authors that the approach could potentially be generalized to other disease states and immunological phenotypes. According to a later analysis, parvovirus B19, influenza, CMV and Epstein-Barr virus appeared linked to several top co-occurrence clusters. In a later genetic analysis, a missense DCLRE1C variant was associated with V-gene and J-gene trimming of TCR beta chains, and the association was replicated in an independent cohort. A further reported finding was that TCR beta sequences accurately predicted the HLA-A and HLA-B alleles for most subjects in the first cohort. A later analysis found that most CMV-associated TCR beta chains appeared HLA-restricted, with HLA associations seemingly driven largely by CMV exposure. The classifier was reported to diagnose cytomegalovirus status with high specificity and sensitivity in both the original cohort and the validation cohort. A few of the identified cytomegalovirus-associated TCR beta chains were confirmed in vitro to be specific for cytomegalovirus antigens.

Clipping removes 2 bases from V and 6 bases from J, with 3 as the unmatched junction base count. According to the germline V gene, CDR1 reads SGHDT and CDR2 reads YYEEEE. The CDR3 holds 14 amino acids from the cysteine to the phenylalanine. This entry keeps only the CDR3 DNA: 42 bases, framed from base 1. The cohort was made up of approximately 670 healthy bone marrow donors. At the time of sampling, all cohort members were nominally healthy, though unrecorded immune exposures were likely present. The donor tested CMV seropositive and was one of the 289 seropositive cohort members. A peripheral blood sample was collected from each donor, and TCR beta sequencing was performed on peripheral blood mononuclear cells. Genomic DNA was extracted from the blood cell samples with the Qiagen DNeasy Blood Extraction Kit. The library was built by means of the immunoSEQ multiplex PCR assay. The multiplex PCR relied on a mix of 60 forward primers for TCR Vbeta segments and 13 reverse primers for TCR Jbeta segments. A multiplex PCR assay on genomic DNA amplified the CDR3 region of rearranged TCR beta genes. On the Illumina HiSeq System, the amplified TCR beta libraries were sequenced as 87-base-pair reads. As for the authors' bioinformatics: In a later analysis, around 80 million unique TCR beta chains were counted across the 690 or so repertoires, and about 9.9 million of these chains were shared by at least two donors. Raw reads were error-corrected and collapsed into unique sequences with a nearest-neighbor algorithm that merged closely related sequences to remove PCR and sequencing errors. CDR3 sequences were aligned to IMGT reference sequences to assign V, D and J gene segments. Each retained sequence needed at least a six-nucleotide match to both a V gene segment and a J gene segment. Rearrangements were called productive when the CDR3 lacked stop codons and stayed in frame with V and J; all others were non-productive. Following IMGT convention, CDR3 was defined as the stretch from the second conserved V-encoded cysteine up to the conserved J-encoded phenylalanine. In an earlier analysis of approximately 500 of the donors, sequences lacking an unambiguous match to a single V gene segment were excluded. An earlier analysis of 500 to 700 of the donors classified V segments as functional when productive rearrangements were above 56.7% and as segregating when the standard deviation between donors was above 5%. A statistical classification framework was developed to diagnose cytomegalovirus status using the catalog of TCR beta chain sequences. A later analysis assigned V and J genes by comparing TCR nucleotide sequences with IMGT/GENE-DB human TR gene sequences. In a later analysis, CDR3 sequences and most-parsimonious VDJ recombination scenarios were assigned using the TCRdist pipeline. In a later analysis, each TCR beta chain was defined by its CDR3 amino acid sequence together with its V-gene family, and reads lacking a unique V-gene family were excluded. To address suspected cross-contamination and a sequencing artifact, a later analysis removed 450 to 700 highly shared, low-generation-probability nucleotide sequences. In a later analysis, a clonal expansion index for each public chain was calculated from normalized within-repertoire ranks of inferred template counts. Generation probabilities in a later analysis came from a VDJ recombination model fitted to out-of-frame rearrangements, and those results were checked against IGoR. In a later analysis, TCR-TCR, TCR-HLA and TCR-CMV co-occurrence was scored with hypergeometric tests, and a repertoire-size bias correction was applied to TCR pairs. To estimate false discovery rates, a later analysis permuted the HLA or CMV assignments 20 times. In a later analysis, co-occurring TCRs were grouped with DBSCAN, and TCRdist sequence similarity was added when clustering was performed within HLA-allele-positive subsets. Repertoires with fewer than 30,000 or more than 120,000 public chains were left out of co-occurrence clustering, as were several repertoires with anomalous nucleotide sharing. TCRdb mirrors the immuneACCESS table, restricted to in-frame sequences. Some clones are absent from its copies; in checked studies, under half trace to an unresolved V gene, and the reason for the others is unknown. V and J calls and clone size come straight from that table; D and trimming were deduced from the DNA. This sample is represented by approximately 180,000 clones; almost 80% of them were singletons. The top ten constitute 6% to 7% of the sample.

A note on this clone: Its antigen remains undetermined. Base qualities were left out, and no much larger clone turns up one base away.

This clonotype originated in a man in his forties in good health and CMV-seropositive. This chain is built from TRBV5-6 and TRBJ1-5, with 9 bases aligning to TRBD1. The sample taken for sequencing was PBMCs. CDR3 loop: CASSFTGGSQPQHF. The base sequence is TGTGCCAGCAGCTTTACAGGGGGCAGTCAGCCCCAGCATTTT.